The 5 T cell receptor beta chains below all came from one sample that was sequenced in a study of shared clonotypes between healthy human individuals. Generated by immunoSEQ multiplex PCR, the TCRdb table keeps only in-frame clones and is missing some. Seen here are millions of clones, approximately 92% observed once, and the top ten hold under 0.15%. Sequences were obtained from naive CD4+ T cells sorted from blood. Subset indicated: CD45RA+ positively selected. The receptors shown here come from a man between 18 and 29 years old in good health.

This chain links TRBV6-5 with TRBJ1-2, with D maybe TRBD1 (6 bases). This CDR3 region has 13 residues. The V gene lost 7 bases and the J gene lost 6 bases, with 15 bases spanning the gap. Germline CDR1 and CDR2: MNHEY and SVGAGI. The DNA for the CDR3 is TGTGCCAGCACCCTAGGGGGGGCGAATGGCTACACCTTC. Its translation is CASTLGGANGYTF.

The V call is TRBV28, the J call TRBJ2-3; 7 bases fit TRBD2. CDR3 length equals 15 residues. Germline CDR1 MDHEN, CDR2 SYDVKM. V lost 5 bases, J lost 0 bases, and 5 bases stayed unmatched. CDR3 protein: CASSGTTISTDTQYF. The CDR3 DNA sequence: TGTGCCAGCAGTGGGACTACCATAAGCACAGATACGCAGTATTTT.

V usage is TRBV7-6 and J usage is TRBJ2-1; no definite D call. The CDR3 has 14 residues. The ends were cut back, 8 bases at V and 0 bases at J, with 11 bases in the middle. Germline-derived CDR1 and CDR2 are SGHVS and FNYEAQ. The DNA for the CDR3 is TGTGCCAGCCGGCAAATGAGCTCCTACAATGAGCAGTTCTTC. It specifies CASRQMSSYNEQFF.

The chain carries TRBV10-3 and TRBJ2-7, with a possible D match to TRBD1 (7 bases). V was pared by 0 bases and J by 0 bases, with 12 bases between. The CDR3 contains 16 residues. Germline-derived CDR1 and CDR2 are ENHRY and SYGVKD. The CDR3 region has the DNA TGTGCCATCAGTGAGTCGCAGGGGGGATCCTCCTACGAGCAGTACTTC. Protein product: CAISESQGGSSYEQYF.

Comments on this clone: The same CDR3 arises from other DNA sequences in this sample as well. The rearrangement uses TRBV6-5 and TRBJ2-3, with D possibly matching TRBD2 (6 bases). Germline CDR1 and CDR2: MNHEY and SVGAGI. CDR3 length: 16 amino acids. Trimming cost V 0 bases and J 2 bases, with 12 bases left between them. The CDR3: CASSYSFGGPTDTQYF. CDR3 sequence (DNA): TGTGCCAGCAGTTACTCCTTCGGGGGTCCCACAGATACGCAGTATTTT.